These T cell receptor beta chains were read from a single sample in a study of beta chain features in type 1 diabetes. Method: immunoSEQ multiplex PCR; TCRdb's copy keeps in-frame clones and lacks some. The table lists fewer than 200,000 clones, 10% of them singletons. The sample comprised central memory CD4+ T cells from blood. The receptors derive from a man younger than 45 with type 1 diabetes. Each CDR3 is given with its conserved first and last residue. Fields, in order: J gene, clone size, V gene, CDR3 length, D gene, CDR3 protein, CDR3 DNA. D genes are given only for firm matches. Expanded clones are given a class, and other clones once, few, many or no size at all.

TRBJ1-2 . TRBV2 15 TRBD1 CASSAAGTGSYGYTF TGTGCCAGCAGTGCCGCCGGGACAGGGAGCTATGGCTACACCTTC
TRBJ2-1 few TRBV4-1 16 TRBD2 CASSQVASGGQHEQFF TGCGCCAGCAGCCAAGTCGCGTCGGGGGGGCAGCATGAGCAGTTCTTC
TRBJ2-5 . TRBV5-4 15 . CASSFDSSYQETQYF TGTGCCAGCAGCTTTGACAGCTCATACCAAGAGACCCAGTACTTC
TRBJ1-5 . TRBV28 14 . CASSPQGGNQPQHF TGTGCCAGCAGCCCTCAAGGGGGCAATCAGCCCCAGCATTTT
TRBJ1-1 few TRBV11-2 13 . CASSLDTRVAAFF TGTGCCAGCAGCTTAGATACGCGGGTGGCAGCTTTCTTT
TRBJ2-3 few TRBV6-5 14 . CASSYGGGSDTQYF TGTGCCAGCAGTTACGGGGGAGGCTCAGATACGCAGTATTTT
TRBJ2-3 few TRBV28 16 TRBD2 CASSSSSGSLTDTQYF TGTGCCAGCAGTTCTTCTAGCGGGAGCCTCACAGATACGCAGTATTTT
TRBJ1-1 . TRBV30 13 . CAWRHPAGTEAFF TGTGCCTGGAGACACCCAGCGGGGACTGAAGCTTTCTTT
TRBJ2-5 few TRBV5-6 14 . CASSFFLRQETQYF TGTGCCAGCAGCTTCTTCCTGCGGCAAGAGACCCAGTACTTC
TRBJ2-7 few TRBV28 13 . CASTGSGGIEQYF TGTGCCAGCACGGGCTCAGGAGGGATCGAGCAGTACTTC
TRBJ2-2 . TRBV5-4 16 . CASSWPGGTNTGELFF TGTGCCAGCAGCTGGCCCGGCGGGACCAACACCGGGGAGCTGTTTTTT
TRBJ1-1 . TRBV9 14 . CASSAGGDQMGAFF TGTGCCAGCAGCGCGGGAGGGGACCAGATGGGGGCTTTCTTT
TRBJ2-5 few TRBV18 15 . CASSPPKGADVTQYF TGTGCCAGCTCACCACCAAAAGGGGCGGATGTGACCCAGTACTTC
TRBJ2-1 few TRBV6-5 14 TRBD2 CATIQTGGSHEQFF TGTGCCACCATTCAAACGGGAGGATCCCATGAGCAGTTCTTC
TRBJ1-2 . TRBV6-6 15 TRBD1 CASNYGDSFTYGYTF TGTGCCAGCAATTACGGGGACAGCTTTACCTATGGCTACACCTTC
TRBJ2-1 few TRBV5-4 13 . CASSLVGSNEQFF TGTGCCAGCAGCTTGGTGGGCTCCAATGAGCAGTTCTTC
TRBJ2-7 few TRBV5-6 11 . CASSFSDEQYF TGTGCCAGCAGCTTTAGCGACGAGCAGTACTTC
TRBJ1-5 . TRBV6-5 14 . CASSYSYSNQPQHF TGTGCCAGCAGTTACTCGTATAGCAATCAGCCCCAGCATTTT
TRBJ2-2 . TRBV28 14 . CASSLYGGYGELFF TGTGCCAGCAGTTTATATGGCGGGTACGGGGAGCTGTTTTTT
TRBJ1-2 few TRBV6-6 14 . CAISTKGLSYGYTF TGTGCCATCAGTACGAAGGGGCTGAGCTATGGCTACACCTTC
TRBJ2-3 few TRBV10-3 14 TRBD2 CAIGRLADTDTQYF TGTGCCATCGGTCGACTAGCGGATACAGATACGCAGTATTTT
TRBJ2-3 . TRBV6-1 13 . CASSRQSTDTQYF TGTGCCAGCAGTCGACAGAGCACAGATACGCAGTATTTT
TRBJ2-1 few TRBV4-2 16 TRBD1 CASSQDGTGDYNEQFF TGTGCCAGCAGCCAAGACGGGACAGGCGACTACAATGAGCAGTTCTTC
TRBJ2-7 few TRBV15 15 TRBD1 CATSGGTGRPYEQYF TGTGCCACCAGCGGAGGGACAGGGCGGCCCTACGAGCAGTACTTC
TRBJ2-7 few TRBV5-4 15 TRBD2 CASSSQTSGHYEQYF TGTGCCAGCAGCTCGCAGACTAGCGGACATTACGAGCAGTACTTC
TRBJ2-3 . TRBV5-1 15 . CASSTKDRNTDTQYF TGCGCCAGCAGCACAAAAGACAGAAACACAGATACGCAGTATTTT
TRBJ2-3 . TRBV27 14 TRBD2 CASSTSGRPDTQYF TGTGCCAGCAGTACTAGCGGGAGGCCAGATACGCAGTATTTT
TRBJ2-3 few TRBV18 11 . CASSRGELQYF TGTGCCAGCTCACGGGGGGAGCTGCAGTATTTT
TRBJ2-2 . TRBV19 15 TRBD2 CASSTPPSGTGELFF TGTGCCAGTAGTACCCCCCCTAGCGGGACCGGGGAGCTGTTTTTT
TRBJ2-1 . TRBV27 15 TRBD2 CASGFGGGSYNEQFF TGTGCCAGCGGCTTCGGGGGGGGCTCCTACAATGAGCAGTTCTTC
TRBJ2-1 few TRBV5-1 15 TRBD2 CASSPSTSGALEQFF TGCGCCAGCAGCCCCTCGACTAGCGGGGCCCTTGAGCAGTTCTTC
TRBJ2-5 . TRBV4-2 16 TRBD1 CASSQDAGTGGETQYF TGTGCCAGCAGCCAAGACGCCGGGACAGGGGGAGAGACCCAGTACTTC
TRBJ2-3 few TRBV5-6 13 . CASSWSGTDTQYF TGTGCCAGCAGCTGGTCGGGCACAGATACGCAGTATTTT
TRBJ2-7 few TRBV19 13 TRBD1 CASSMGQSHEQYF TGTGCCAGTAGTATGGGACAGTCCCACGAGCAGTACTTC
TRBJ1-4 . TRBV12-2 15 . CASRLRTGTNEKLFF TGTGCAAGTCGCCTAAGGACAGGGACTAATGAAAAACTGTTTTTT
TRBJ1-1 few TRBV7-9 13 . CASSRGGSTEAFF TGTGCCAGCAGTCGAGGAGGCAGCACTGAAGCTTTCTTT
TRBJ2-2 . TRBV19 14 . CASTLSVNTGELFF TGTGCCAGTACGTTATCAGTGAACACCGGGGAGCTGTTTTTT
TRBJ1-5 . TRBV30 18 TRBD1 CAWSFAGQGGRSNQPQHF TGTGCCTGGAGTTTCGCCGGCCAGGGGGGTAGAAGCAATCAGCCCCAGCATTTT
TRBJ2-1 few TRBV6-5 15 TRBD2 CASSYLAGHDNEQFF TGTGCCAGCAGTTATCTAGCGGGACATGACAATGAGCAGTTCTTC
TRBJ1-5 few TRBV19 13 TRBD1 CASSMTGDQPQHF TGTGCCAGTAGTATGACAGGGGATCAGCCCCAGCATTTT
TRBJ2-3 . TRBV29-1 13 TRBD2 CSFRGGATDTQYF TGCAGTTTCCGGGGGGGAGCCACAGATACGCAGTATTTT
TRBJ2-1 . TRBV2 12 . CASSAGYNEQFF TGTGCCAGCAGTGCAGGCTACAATGAGCAGTTCTTC
TRBJ2-2 . TRBV11-3 14 . CASSLDGNTGELFF TGTGCCAGCAGCCTAGACGGGAACACCGGGGAGCTGTTTTTT
TRBJ1-1 few TRBV5-1 17 . CASSLLGNAGLNTEAFF TGCGCCAGCAGCTTGCTTGGTAATGCGGGGCTGAACACTGAAGCTTTCTTT
TRBJ2-3 . TRBV19 13 TRBD2 CASSTSRTDTQYF TGTGCCAGCTCGACTAGCCGCACAGATACGCAGTATTTT
TRBJ2-3 . TRBV5-1 16 TRBD1 CASSFGTETRTDTQYF TGCGCCAGCAGCTTCGGGACAGAAACCCGCACAGATACGCAGTATTTT
TRBJ2-7 . TRBV5-1 14 . CASSLGTRAYEQYF TGCGCCAGCAGCCTCGGGACTCGCGCCTACGAGCAGTACTTC
TRBJ1-2 few TRBV30 15 . CAWGRGDRPYYGYTF TGTGCCTGGGGGAGGGGAGACAGACCCTACTATGGCTACACCTTC
TRBJ2-7 few TRBV18 13 . CASSPPGSYEQYF TGTGCCAGCTCCCCCCCCGGCTCCTACGAGCAGTACTTC
TRBJ1-1 few TRBV5-4 13 . CASSLHMNTEAFF TGTGCCAGCAGCTTGCACATGAACACTGAAGCTTTCTTT
TRBJ2-7 . TRBV2 14 . CASKAQGAPHEQYF TGTGCCAGCAAAGCGCAGGGTGCACCCCACGAGCAGTACTTC
TRBJ2-3 few TRBV5-1 14 . CASSLGGRTDTQYF TGCGCCAGCAGCTTAGGAGGGCGAACAGATACGCAGTATTTT
TRBJ2-3 . TRBV30 14 TRBD2 CAWSVRTSPDTQYF TGTGCCTGGAGTGTACGGACTAGCCCCGATACGCAGTATTTT
TRBJ2-2 . TRBV15 14 . CATRETVNTGELFF TGTGCCACCCGAGAGACAGTGAACACCGGGGAGCTGTTTTTT
TRBJ2-3 . TRBV28 17 TRBD2 CASSSPRKRGGADTQYF TGTGCCAGCAGCTCCCCTCGAAAGCGGGGAGGCGCAGATACGCAGTATTTT
TRBJ2-3 . TRBV10-3 20 TRBD1 CAISEIAFLQGAYGTDTQYF TGTGCCATCAGTGAGATTGCCTTTTTACAGGGGGCGTATGGCACAGATACGCAGTATTTT
TRBJ2-7 few TRBV5-6 13 . CASSRGTAYEQYF TGTGCCAGCAGCCGCGGGACAGCCTACGAGCAGTACTTC
TRBJ1-2 few TRBV28 13 TRBD1 CASRSQGAIGYTF TGTGCCAGCAGATCACAGGGGGCAATAGGCTACACCTTC
TRBJ2-1 few TRBV11-2 15 TRBD1 CASSLRQGSYNEQFF TGTGCCAGCAGCTTACGACAGGGGTCCTACAATGAGCAGTTCTTC